A single sample is the source of the 21 T cell receptor beta chains below, sequenced in a study of OX40 agonist ivuxolimab in advanced cancers. The repertoire was sequenced with immunoSEQ multiplex PCR; TCRdb's copy has only in-frame clones and lacks some. Of about 81,000 clones in the sample, about 80% are singletons; the top ten hold 6.6%. The sequenced sample was CD4+ or CD8+ T cells sorted from blood, obtained in a trial of the OX40 agonist ivuxolimab. The origin of the receptors is an adult with an advanced solid tumor such as melanoma, head and neck, liver or kidney cancer.

This chain uses TRBV6-5 with TRBJ2-5; tentative D call: TRBD2 (5 bases). V dropped 6 bases and J dropped 4 bases, with 15 bases sitting between them. From germline, CDR1 is MNHEY and CDR2 SVGAGI. The CDR3 spans 14 residues. The CDR3 sequence is CASRSPGIRETQYF. DNA of the CDR3: TGTGCCAGCAGGTCCCCGGGGATTAGAGAGACCCAGTACTTC.

This chain joins TRBV4-2 and TRBJ2-7, with 7 positions matching TRBD1. The CDR3 runs to 12 residues. Trimming at V came to 5 bases and at J to 5 bases, leaving 3 bases not matched to a gene. Germline CDR1 reads LGHNA; CDR2 reads YNFKEQ. The CDR3 spells CASSVTGNEQYF. CDR3 DNA: TGTGCCAGCAGCGTGACAGGGAACGAGCAGTACTTC.

The chain links TRBV5-1 to TRBJ2-7, with TRBD1 matching over 7 bases. Germline trimming cut 4 bases from V and 2 bases from J; bases unmatched to any gene: 9. From germline, CDR1 is SGHRS and CDR2 YFSETQ. CDR3 length: 15 residues. The CDR3 is CASSPGTVSPYEQYF. In nucleotides, the CDR3 is TGCGCCAGCAGCCCGGGGACAGTATCTCCCTACGAGCAGTACTTC. The full variable domain, with the rest looked up from reference TRBV5-1 and TRBJ2-7, is KAGVTQTPRYLIKTRGQQVTLSCSPISGHRSVSWYQQTPGQGLQFLFEYFSETQRNKGNFPGRFSGRQFSNSRSEMNVSTLELGDSALYLCASSPGTVSPYEQYFGPGTRLTVT.

This clone was observed a few times. CDR3: CASNPPPTRGTSGSYEQYF. DNA of the CDR3: TGTGCCAGCAATCCCCCTCCAACCCGTGGGACTAGCGGGAGCTACGAGCAGTACTTC. The V and J genes are TRBV28 and TRBJ2-7, with 14 bases that match TRBD2. There are 19 residues in the CDR3. The germline V gene encodes CDR1 MDHEN and CDR2 SYDVKM. V lost 7 bases and J lost 3; bases outside the gene matches: 17.

The chain is built from TRBV7-2 and TRBJ2-2; D call uncertain. There are 14 residues in the CDR3. Trimming left V 0 bases short and J 5 bases short, with 7 bases between. The germline V gene has CDR1 SGHTA and CDR2 FQGNSA. The CDR3 loop is CASSLALRTGELFF. The DNA for the CDR3 is TGTGCCAGCAGCTTAGCGCTGAGGACCGGGGAGCTGTTTTTT.

The gene calls are TRBV6-5 and TRBJ2-7, with D unclear. Trimming left V 0 bases short and J 5 bases short, with 5 bases between. Germline V gene lookup returns CDR1 MNHEY and CDR2 SVGAGI. This CDR3 region has 12 residues. In DNA, the CDR3 is TGTGCCAGCAGTTACTCAGGCGACGAGCAGTACTTC. Translated, it gives CASSYSGDEQYF.

DNA of the CDR3: TGTGCCAGCAGCAAGGGACGGGACCGGAATCAGCCCCAGCATTTT. Protein product: CASSKGRDRNQPQHF. The chain is built from TRBV21-1 and TRBJ1-5. TRBV21-1 is recorded as a pseudogene. This CDR3 has 15 residues.

This rearrangement joins TRBV6-6 to TRBJ1-3, with unresolved D. Deletions cut 6 bases from V and 0 bases from J, with 6 bases between. The germline V gene encodes CDR1 MNHNY and CDR2 SVGAGI (reference sequence). The CDR3 covers 13 residues. The CDR3 nucleotides read TGTGCCAGCAGGCCCGACTCTGGAAACACCATATATTTT. Protein sequence: CASRPDSGNTIYF.

The rearrangement links TRBV7-2 to TRBJ1-2; unclear D gene. Per germline, CDR1 SGHTA and CDR2 FQGNSA. Trimming cost V 7 bases and J 4 bases, with 10 bases left between them. This CDR3 region has 12 residues. CDR3 coding DNA: TGTGCCAGCAACTCTCGGTCCTATGGCTACACCTTC. This encodes CASNSRSYGYTF.

The chain recombines TRBV19 with TRBJ2-7; D is possibly TRBD2 (6 bases). Germline V gives CDR1 LNHDA, CDR2 SQIVND (reference sequence). The V end lost 4 bases, the J end lost 0 bases, and 13 bases lay between the germline ends. The CDR3 sequence is 15 residues long. The CDR3 region is CASSTQDGSSYEQYF. CDR3 in DNA: TGTGCCAGTAGTACCCAGGACGGGAGCTCCTACGAGCAGTACTTC.

The chain couples TRBV5-6 to TRBJ2-5; perhaps TRBD2 as D (5 bases). The end of the DNA aligns better with TRBJ2-7, so the J call may be wrong. This CDR3 comprises 13 residues. CDR1 is SGHDT and CDR2 is YYEEEE in the germline V gene. The CDR3 region has the DNA TGTGCCAGCAGCTTGCTAGAGGGAGCCGAGCAGTACTTC. Protein sequence: CASSLLEGAEQYF.

The CDR3 protein is CASSIGKSTEQFF. The DNA for the CDR3 is TGTGCCAGTAGTATCGGCAAGAGTACTGAGCAGTTCTTC. The chain has TRBV19 and TRBJ2-1; D call uncertain. V was trimmed by 3 bases and J by 9 bases, leaving 12 bases between them. Germline V gene sequence: CDR1 LNHDA, CDR2 SQIVND (reference sequence). CDR3 length: 13 residues.

This clone was picked up a small number of times. J is TRBJ2-5 and V is TRBV19, with a weak D call TRBD1 (5 bases). V shed 3 bases and J shed 1 base, with 12 bases lying between them. This CDR3 is built from 15 residues. Germline V lookup: CDR1 LNHDA, CDR2 SQIVND (reference sequence). CDR3 loop: CASSMRDSVQETQYF. CDR3 nucleotide sequence: TGTGCCAGTAGTATGAGAGACAGCGTCCAAGAGACCCAGTACTTC.

The V and J genes are TRBV4-3 and TRBJ1-2; D ambiguous. V lost 0 bases, J lost 8 bases, and 13 bases lay in between. This CDR3 has 14 amino acids. Germline lookup yields CDR1 LGHNA and CDR2 YSLEER. CDR3 nucleotide sequence: TGCGCCAGCAGCCAAGACCGTAACAGAAACGGCTACACCTTC. Translated, it gives CASSQDRNRNGYTF.

The V call is TRBV10-3, the J call TRBJ1-1, with TRBD1 matching over 8 bases. There are 15 residues in the CDR3. J was trimmed by 1 base and V by 6 bases; bases with no gene match: 7. CDR1 is ENHRY and CDR2 is SYGVKD in the germline V gene. The CDR3 protein is CAIRREGTGNTEAFF. In DNA form, the CDR3 reads TGTGCCATCAGGAGGGAGGGGACAGGGAACACTGAAGCTTTCTTT.

The chain couples TRBV10-3 to TRBJ2-1; 8 bases agree with TRBD2. With V trimmed by 9 bases and J by 8 bases, 9 bases remained unmatched. This CDR3 comprises 13 residues. CDR1 and CDR2 (germline): ENHRY, SYGVKD. CDR3 sequence: CAINSGIGHEQFF. CDR3 coding DNA: TGTGCCATAAATAGCGGGATTGGCCATGAGCAGTTCTTC.

The rearrangement joins TRBV21-1 to TRBJ2-3. TRBV21-1 is a known pseudogene. The CDR3 extends over 16 amino acids. Written as DNA, the CDR3 is TGTGCCAGCAGCAAAAGATCCTCCGGGCACACAGATACGCAGTATTTT. It codes for CASSKRSSGHTDTQYF.

This clone has more than one count but fewer than ten. The V and J genes are TRBV4-1 and TRBJ1-1; 9 bases match TRBD1. The ends lost 3 bases at V and 4 bases at J; junction bases unmatched: 6. Germline V gene data show CDR1 as MGHRA and CDR2 as YSYEKL. The CDR3 loop spans 15 amino acids. CDR3 sequence reads: CASSQGQGRSTEAFF. For the CDR3, the DNA is TGCGCCAGCAGCCAGGGACAGGGACGAAGCACTGAAGCTTTCTTT.

The V call is TRBV21-1, the J call TRBJ1-2. TRBV21-1 is a pseudogene segment. CDR3 size: 14 residues. In nucleotides, the CDR3 is TGTGCCAGCAGCTCGGGGGAGGGGAACTATGGCTACACCTTC. This gives the protein CASSSGEGNYGYTF.

The chain is built from TRBV14 and TRBJ2-3; unclear D gene. Germline V lookup: CDR1 SGHDN, CDR2 FVKESK. The CDR3 loop spans 13 amino acids. With 6 bases removed from V and 0 bases from J, the gap between germline ends came to 7 bases. The CDR3 DNA follows: TGTGCCAGCAGAAAAAGTAGCACAGATACGCAGTATTTT. This translates into CASRKSSTDTQYF.

This clone was counted a single time. This chain joins TRBV28 and TRBJ1-1, with 8 bases matching TRBD1. CDR1 is MDHEN, CDR2 SYDVKM, per germline. This CDR3 is 15 amino acids long. V lost 2 bases to trimming and J lost 4 bases; unmatched junction nucleotides: 6. The CDR3 DNA is TGTGCCAGCAGTTTACAGGGGGCGCGGGCCACTGAAGCTTTCTTT. Translated: CASSLQGARATEAFF.